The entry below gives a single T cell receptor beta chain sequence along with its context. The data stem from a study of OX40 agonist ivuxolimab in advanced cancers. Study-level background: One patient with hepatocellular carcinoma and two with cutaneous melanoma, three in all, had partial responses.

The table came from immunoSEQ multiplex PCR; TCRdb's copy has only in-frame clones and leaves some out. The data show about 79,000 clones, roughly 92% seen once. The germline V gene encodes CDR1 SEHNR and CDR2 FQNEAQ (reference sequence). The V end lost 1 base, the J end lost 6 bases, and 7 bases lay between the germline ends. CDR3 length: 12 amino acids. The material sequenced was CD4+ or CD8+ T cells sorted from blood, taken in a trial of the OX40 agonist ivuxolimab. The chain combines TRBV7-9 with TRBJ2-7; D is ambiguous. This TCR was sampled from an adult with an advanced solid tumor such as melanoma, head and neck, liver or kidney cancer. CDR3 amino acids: CASSLDSGEQYF. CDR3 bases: TGTGCCAGCAGCTTAGATTCCGGCGAGCAGTACTTC.